A single T cell receptor beta chain is shown here with its context. It lacks a known antigen. No base qualities exist here, and no much larger clone lies one base off it. This sample is part of a study of lung T cells in sarcoidosis with Löfgren's syndrome (dated by TCRdb to about 2017). Background on the whole study: Sarcoidosis was characterized as a granulomatous disease that is mostly pulmonary, in which CD4+ T cells accumulate in bronchoalveolar lavage fluid. The repertoire analyses were focused on Lofgren's syndrome patients. The paper as a whole reports these results and caveats: Recognition of a sarcoidosis-associated antigen was only suggested, and the antigen itself remained putative and was not identified. Compared with control subjects, Lofgren's syndrome patients were reported to have TRAV12-1 and TRBV2 as the most expanded V gene segments. Sharing of TRAV12-1 and TRBV2 CDR3 motifs among multiple Lofgren's syndrome patients was reported, suggesting public CD4+ TCR repertoires. In alphabeta pairing analysis, TRAV12-1 was found to pair preferentially with TRBV2, and CDR3 homology was shown by the resulting paired TCRs.

The CDR3 runs 14 residues from the cysteine to the phenylalanine. Kept here is only the CDR3 DNA, which spans 42 bases and is read in frame from base 1. Via the germline V gene, CDR1 is SQVTM and CDR2 ANQGSEA. The V and J ends are trimmed by 5 bases and 2 bases, leaving 14 bases between them. TCRdb records Illumina MiSeq as the sequencer. Clones were called with MiXCR by TCRdb after fastp trimmed the public reads at Q25, and only in-frame beta chains were retained. Entries that share a CDR3 protein sequence are merged under the most common genes and DNA. The sample records fewer than 80,000 distinct CDR3 sequences, about 20% of which are singletons. Less than 2.5% of the sample rests with the top ten.

Sample: CD4+ T cells from PBMCs. The source of this sequence is a human donor with sarcoidosis (Löfgren's syndrome or another form), or a control subject (not recorded which). Recombination linked TRBV29-1 to TRBJ2-3; matching of 6 bases hints at TRBD2 as the D gene. DNA sequence: TGCAGCGTTCTGGGGAGGATTAACACAGATACGCAGTATTTT. Its translation reads: CSVLGRINTDTQYF.